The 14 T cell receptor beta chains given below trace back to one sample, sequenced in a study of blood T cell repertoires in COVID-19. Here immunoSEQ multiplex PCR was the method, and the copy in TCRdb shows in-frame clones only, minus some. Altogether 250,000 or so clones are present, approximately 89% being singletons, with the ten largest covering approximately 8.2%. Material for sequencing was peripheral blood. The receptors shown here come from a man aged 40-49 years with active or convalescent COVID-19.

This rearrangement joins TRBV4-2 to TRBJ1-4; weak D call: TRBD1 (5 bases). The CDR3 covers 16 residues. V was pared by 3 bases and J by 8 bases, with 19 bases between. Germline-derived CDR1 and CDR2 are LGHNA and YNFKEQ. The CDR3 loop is CASSQGGGGQSEKLFF. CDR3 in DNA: TGTGCCAGCAGCCAGGGGGGGGGAGGGCAATCGGAAAAACTGTTTTTT.

CDR3 DNA sequence: TGTGCCAGCAGTCCGGGACAGGGGATGGGACACGAGCAGTACTTC. This gives the protein CASSPGQGMGHEQYF. The chain joins TRBV27 to TRBJ2-7; 10 bases line up with TRBD1. The CDR3 runs to 15 residues. CDR1 is MNHEY and CDR2 is SMNVEV in the germline V gene (reference sequence). Trimming removed 5 bases from V and 5 bases from J; junction bases left unmatched: 9.

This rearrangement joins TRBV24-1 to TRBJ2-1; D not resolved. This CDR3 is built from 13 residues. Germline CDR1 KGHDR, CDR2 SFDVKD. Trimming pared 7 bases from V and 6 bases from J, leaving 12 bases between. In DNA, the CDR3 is TGTGCCACCAGCGCCACCCTACGCAATGAGCAGTTCTTC. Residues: CATSATLRNEQFF.

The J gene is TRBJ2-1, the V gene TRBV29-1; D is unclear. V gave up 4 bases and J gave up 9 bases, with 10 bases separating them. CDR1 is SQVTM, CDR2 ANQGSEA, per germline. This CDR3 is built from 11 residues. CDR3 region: CSVVVLLEQFF. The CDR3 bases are TGCAGCGTTGTAGTACTCCTTGAGCAGTTCTTC.

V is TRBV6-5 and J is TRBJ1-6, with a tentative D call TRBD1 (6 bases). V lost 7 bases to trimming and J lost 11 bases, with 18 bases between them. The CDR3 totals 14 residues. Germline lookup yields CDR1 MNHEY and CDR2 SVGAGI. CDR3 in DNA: TGTGCCAGCACCCCGATGGGACATCAGGCACCCCTCCACTTT. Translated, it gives CASTPMGHQAPLHF.

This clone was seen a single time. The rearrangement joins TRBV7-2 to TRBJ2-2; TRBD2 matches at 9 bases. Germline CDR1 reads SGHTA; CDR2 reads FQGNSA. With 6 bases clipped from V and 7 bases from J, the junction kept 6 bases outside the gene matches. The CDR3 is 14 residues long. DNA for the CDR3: TGTGCCAGCAGGGGCGGGAGGGCCGTCGGGGAGCTGTTTTTT. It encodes CASRGGRAVGELFF.

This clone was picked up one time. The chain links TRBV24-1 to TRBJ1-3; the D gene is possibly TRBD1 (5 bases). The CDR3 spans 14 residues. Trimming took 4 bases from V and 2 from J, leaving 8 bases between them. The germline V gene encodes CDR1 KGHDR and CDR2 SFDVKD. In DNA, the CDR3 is TGTGCCACCAGTGAAGGGGTCACTGGAAACACCATATATTTT. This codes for CATSEGVTGNTIYF.

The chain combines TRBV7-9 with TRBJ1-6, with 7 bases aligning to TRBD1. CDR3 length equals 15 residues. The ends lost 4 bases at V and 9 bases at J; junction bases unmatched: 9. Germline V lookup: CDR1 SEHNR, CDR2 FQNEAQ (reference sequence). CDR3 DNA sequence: TGTGCCAGCAGCTCGGGTGGACAGGCGGGTTCACCCCTCCACTTT. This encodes CASSSGGQAGSPLHF.

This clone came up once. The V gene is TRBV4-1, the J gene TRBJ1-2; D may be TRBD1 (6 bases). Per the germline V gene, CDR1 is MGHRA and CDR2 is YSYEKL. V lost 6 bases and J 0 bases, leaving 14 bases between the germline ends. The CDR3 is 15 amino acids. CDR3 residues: CASRLRDTSNYGYTF. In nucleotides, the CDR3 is TGCGCCAGCAGGTTAAGGGACACCTCTAACTATGGCTACACCTTC.

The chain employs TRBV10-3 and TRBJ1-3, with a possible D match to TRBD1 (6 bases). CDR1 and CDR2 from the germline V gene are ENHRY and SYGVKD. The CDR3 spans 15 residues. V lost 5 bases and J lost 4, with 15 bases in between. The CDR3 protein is CAISSPGGIGNTIYF. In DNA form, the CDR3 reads TGTGCCATCAGTTCCCCGGGGGGCATCGGAAACACCATATATTTT.

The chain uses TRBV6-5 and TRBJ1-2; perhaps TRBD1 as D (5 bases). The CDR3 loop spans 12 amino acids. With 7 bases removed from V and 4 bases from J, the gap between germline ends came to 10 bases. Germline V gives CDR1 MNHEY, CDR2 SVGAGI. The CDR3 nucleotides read TGTGCCAGCATGAAAAGGGGCTATGGCTACACCTTC. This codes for CASMKRGYGYTF.

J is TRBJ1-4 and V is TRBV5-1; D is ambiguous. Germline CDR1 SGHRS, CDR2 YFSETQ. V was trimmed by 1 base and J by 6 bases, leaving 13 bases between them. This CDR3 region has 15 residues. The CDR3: CASSLLGSGHEKLFF. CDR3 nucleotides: TGCGCCAGCAGCTTGTTGGGGAGCGGCCATGAAAAACTGTTTTTT.

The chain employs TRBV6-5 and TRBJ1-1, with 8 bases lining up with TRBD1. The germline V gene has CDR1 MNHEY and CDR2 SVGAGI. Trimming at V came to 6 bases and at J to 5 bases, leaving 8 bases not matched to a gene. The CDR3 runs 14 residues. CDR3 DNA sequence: TGTGCCAGCAGAACTACAGGGGGTGGGACTGAAGCTTTCTTT. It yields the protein CASRTTGGGTEAFF.

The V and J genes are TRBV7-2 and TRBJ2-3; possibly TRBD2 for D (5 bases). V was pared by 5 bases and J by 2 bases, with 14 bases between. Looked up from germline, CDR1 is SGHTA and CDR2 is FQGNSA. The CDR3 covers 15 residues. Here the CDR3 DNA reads TGTGCCAGCAGCCTAAGGACTCTATCCACAGATACGCAGTATTTT. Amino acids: CASSLRTLSTDTQYF.